These 9 T cell receptor beta chains originate from one sample sequenced in a study of blood T cell repertoires in COVID-19. Only in-frame clones appear in the TCRdb table, and some are missing; sequencing was by immunoSEQ multiplex PCR. This table has about 250,000 clones, roughly 85% appearing once. Material for sequencing was PBMCs or T cells enriched from blood (not recorded which). The receptors stem from a woman in her 50s with acute COVID-19.

J is TRBJ1-6 and V is TRBV30; no clear D. Germline values: CDR1 GTSNPN, CDR2 SVGIG (reference sequence). CDR3 length: 15 residues. The V end lost 5 bases, the J end lost 0 bases, and 11 bases lay between the germline ends. DNA for the CDR3: TGTGCCTGGGGGGAGGACTACTCCTATAATTCACCCCTCCACTTT. Protein product: CAWGEDYSYNSPLHF.

The chain uses TRBV7-9 and TRBJ1-5; no definite D call. Trimming removed 2 bases from V and 7 bases from J, with 9 bases in between. This CDR3 has 13 residues. The V gene's germline CDR1 is SEHNR and CDR2 FQNEAQ (reference sequence). The CDR3 region is CASSLFTGQPQHF. The CDR3 DNA reads as TGTGCCAGCAGCTTATTTACGGGGCAGCCCCAGCATTTT.

V usage is TRBV15 and J usage is TRBJ1-1, with 9 bases matching TRBD1. This CDR3 has 21 amino acids. V shed 0 bases and J 1 base; nucleotides not matched to a gene: 18. Per germline, CDR1 LNHNV and CDR2 YYDKDF (reference sequence). The CDR3 bases are TGTGCCACCAGCAGAGAACGGTTGACAGGGGGGCAATCGGCACCGAACACTGAAGCTTTCTTT. Its protein product is CATSRERLTGGQSAPNTEAFF.

The V call is TRBV7-9, the J call TRBJ1-6; D is undetermined. CDR1 is SEHNR, CDR2 FQNEAQ, per germline (reference sequence). V lost 2 bases and J 8 bases, leaving 7 bases between the germline ends. The CDR3 runs 13 residues. The DNA of the CDR3 is TGTGCCAGCAGCTTAAGCGAACATTCACCCCTCCACTTT. It encodes CASSLSEHSPLHF.

The genes are TRBV9 and TRBJ2-1; 8 bases are a match to TRBD2. Germline CDR1 reads SGDLS; CDR2 reads YYNGEE. Trimming at V came to 4 bases and at J to 2 bases, leaving 5 bases not matched to a gene. The CDR3 has 15 residues. The CDR3 region is CASSFLAGPYNEQFF. As DNA, the CDR3 is TGTGCCAGCAGCTTTTTAGCGGGGCCCTACAATGAGCAGTTCTTC.

In this sample, this clone turned up once. The CDR3 nucleotides are TGCAGCGTTGAAGTGGACTATGAAGCTTTCTTT. Encoded protein: CSVEVDYEAFF. The V gene is TRBV29-1, the J gene TRBJ1-1; D is ambiguous. This CDR3 region has 11 residues. Germline-derived CDR1 and CDR2 are SQVTM and ANQGSEA. The V end was cut by 1 base, the J end by 7 bases, with 7 bases between.

This chain joins TRBV5-6 and TRBJ2-7, with D tentatively TRBD2 (6 bases). V shed 2 bases and J shed 6 bases, with 12 bases lying between them. From germline, CDR1 is SGHDT and CDR2 YYEEEE. The CDR3 has 13 residues. The CDR3 spells CASSLWDWSEQYF. CDR3 nucleotide sequence: TGTGCCAGCAGCTTATGGGACTGGTCCGAGCAGTACTTC.

V is TRBV7-9 and J is TRBJ2-3, with 7 positions matching TRBD2. Losses at the gene ends were 5 bases for V and 0 bases for J; bases not matched to a gene: 5. The CDR3 extends over 15 amino acids. Per germline, CDR1 SEHNR and CDR2 FQNEAQ (reference sequence). The CDR3 loop is CASSGGGGSTDTQYF. As DNA, the CDR3 is TGTGCCAGCAGCGGCGGCGGGGGAAGCACAGATACGCAGTATTTT.

The chain carries TRBV18 and TRBJ1-5; 7 bases fit TRBD1. The germline V gene has CDR1 KGHSH and CDR2 LQKENI. The CDR3 contains 18 residues. V shed 4 bases and J 0 bases; nucleotides not matched to a gene: 12. The DNA of the CDR3 is TGTGCCAGCTCACGAGGACAGGTGGGGCCTTATAGCAATCAGCCCCAGCATTTT. Its protein is CASSRGQVGPYSNQPQHF.